This entry lists 22 T cell receptor beta chains sequenced from one sample in a study of Graves' ophthalmopathy and Graves' hyperthyroidism (dated by TCRdb to 2016 to 2018). The run used an Illumina HiSeq 2000. TCR beta CDR3 regions were amplified from RNA transcripts for repertoire sequencing. A first-round RT-PCR used HTBI primers with the Qiagen OneStep RT-PCR kit, followed by a second-round multiplex PCR, size selection and purification. The public sequencing data were trimmed at Q25 with fastp and processed into clonotypes with MiXCR by TCRdb, which kept only in-frame beta chains. Every CDR3 protein is listed once, alongside the most common genes and DNA of its rows. The sample profile shows hundreds of thousands of distinct CDR3 sequences; 20% to 25% of them were found once. Approximately 3% of the sample rests with the top ten. The sequencing sample was made of peripheral blood. Receptor source: a woman aged 18-29 years with stable Graves' hyperthyroidism. Donor details come from another sample of the same person, matched by shared clones.

This clonotype was seen repeatedly, ten times or more. This chain connects TRBV25-1 to TRBJ2-3, with 9 bases aligning to TRBD2. Germline V gives CDR1 MGHDK, CDR2 SYGVNS. The CDR3 length is 15 residues. V trimming: 3 bases; J trimming: 2 bases; junction bases outside the gene matches: 3. The CDR3 loop is CASSDAGGPTDTQYF. The CDR3 coding sequence is TGTGCCAGCAGTGATGCGGGAGGGCCCACAGATACGCAGTATTTT.

This clonotype was detected ten times or more. The gene calls are TRBV3-1 and TRBJ1-1; D is perhaps TRBD1 (6 bases). V was shortened by 4 bases and J by 5 bases, with 14 bases between the two germline ends. The germline V gene has CDR1 LGHDT and CDR2 YNNKEL (reference sequence). The CDR3 covers 14 residues. CDR3 sequence: CASSLAGAQTEAFF. CDR3 nucleotide sequence: TGTGCCAGCAGCCTTGCAGGGGCCCAGACTGAAGCTTTCTTT.

This clonotype has at least ten counts. The V gene is TRBV20-1, the J gene TRBJ2-5; TRBD2 matches 9 bases. The CDR3 is 14 residues long. Trimming at V came to 5 bases and at J to 2 bases, leaving 6 bases not matched to a gene. Germline values: CDR1 DFQATT, CDR2 SNEGSKA (reference sequence). The CDR3 region is CSASLLAGQETQYF. For the CDR3, the DNA is TGCAGTGCTTCGCTCCTAGCGGGGCAAGAGACCCAGTACTTC.

This clonotype was seen many times. The chain recombines TRBV28 with TRBJ1-3; no clear D. Germline V CDR1 and CDR2: MDHEN, SYDVKM. The CDR3 has 20 residues. V gave up 1 base and J gave up 2 bases, with 24 bases separating them. This chain's CDR3 is CASSLSSWAGDAGTGNTIYF. The CDR3 nucleotides read TGTGCCAGCAGTTTATCCAGTTGGGCCGGGGATGCAGGAACTGGAAACACCATATATTTT.

This clonotype was observed at least ten times. The chain links TRBV20-1 to TRBJ2-7; 7 bases map to TRBD2. The J segment lost 6 bases and the V segment lost 3 bases, leaving 11 bases of the junction unmatched. The germline V gene encodes CDR1 DFQATT and CDR2 SNEGSKA (reference sequence). This CDR3 is 14 amino acids long. The CDR3 DNA sequence: TGCAGTGCTAGGCCCCCGCGGGAGCAATCCGAGCAGTACTTC. This sequence encodes CSARPPREQSEQYF.

This chain joins TRBV2 and TRBJ1-1; D possibly corresponds to TRBD1 (6 bases). Deletions cut 1 base from V and 2 bases from J, with 14 bases between. Germline loops: CDR1 SNHLY, CDR2 FYNNEI. The CDR3 is 16 amino acids. CDR3 in amino acids: CASSEGRAGANTEAFF. DNA for the CDR3: TGTGCCAGCAGTGAAGGGCGGGCAGGGGCCAACACTGAAGCTTTCTTT.

There are many counts of this clonotype. This chain connects TRBV2 to TRBJ1-6, with 7 bases aligning to TRBD1. J was trimmed by 8 bases and V by 7 bases; bases with no gene match: 11. The CDR3 runs 15 residues. The germline V gene encodes CDR1 SNHLY and CDR2 FYNNEI. CDR3 bases: TGTGCCAGCACCCTAAGGATCAGGGGGGATTCACCCCTCCACTTT. Protein sequence: CASTLRIRGDSPLHF.

This clonotype was detected ten times or more. V usage is TRBV29-1 and J usage is TRBJ2-7; TRBD2 aligns across 7 bases. Per the germline V gene, CDR1 is SQVTM and CDR2 is ANQGSEA. The CDR3 runs to 14 residues. Germline trimming cut 4 bases from V and 2 bases from J; bases unmatched to any gene: 8. The CDR3 is CSVVVWEGPYEQYF. For the CDR3, the DNA is TGCAGCGTTGTTGTGTGGGAGGGCCCCTACGAGCAGTACTTC.

CDR3 nucleotides: TGTGCCAGCAACCGGGGCGGGGGAACCCAGTACTTC. Its protein is CASNRGGGTQYF. The chain carries TRBV28 and TRBJ2-5; 7 nucleotides agree with TRBD2. CDR1 is MDHEN, CDR2 SYDVKM, per germline. The CDR3 totals 12 residues. Unmatched junction bases numbered 7, after V lost 7 bases and J lost 8 bases.

This clonotype was seen ten or more times. The CDR3 region has the DNA TGTGCCAGCAGTGAATACACCGGACAGGGCGAACACGAGCAGTACTTC. It specifies CASSEYTGQGEHEQYF. This chain uses TRBV25-1 with TRBJ2-7; 8 bases match TRBD1. From germline, CDR1 is MGHDK and CDR2 SYGVNS. This CDR3 spans 16 amino acids. V trimming: 0 bases; J trimming: 5 bases; junction bases outside the gene matches: 9.

This clonotype was seen at least ten times. This chain links TRBV2 with TRBJ1-2; D may be TRBD1 (5 bases). Germline lookup yields CDR1 SNHLY and CDR2 FYNNEI. V lost 8 bases and J 5 bases, leaving 12 bases between the germline ends. The CDR3 runs to 12 residues. CDR3 sequence (DNA): TGTGCCAGCGGGGGGGTTACGTATGGCTACACCTTC. Protein sequence: CASGGVTYGYTF.

This clonotype was seen many times. The chain joins TRBV20-1 to TRBJ2-2; maybe TRBD1 (6 bases). In germline, CDR1 is DFQATT, CDR2 SNEGSKA (reference sequence). The CDR3 is 13 amino acids. V was trimmed by 3 bases and J by 4 bases, leaving 9 bases between them. DNA of the CDR3: TGCAGTGCTAGTCTGGACAGCACCGGGGAGCTGTTTTTT. It codes for CSASLDSTGELFF.

In this sample, this clonotype turned up many times. The gene calls are TRBV20-1 and TRBJ1-1; a possible D gene is TRBD1 (6 bases). Germline values: CDR1 DFQATT, CDR2 SNEGSKA (reference sequence). The CDR3 extends over 13 amino acids. The V end lost 6 bases, the J end lost 0 bases, and 11 bases lay between the germline ends. The CDR3 bases are TGCAGTGCATGGACAGATTTGAACACTGAAGCTTTCTTT. This translates into CSAWTDLNTEAFF.

This clonotype was seen a handful of times. CDR3 nucleotides: TGTGCCAGCAGCGTCGAGCCTTCGAACACTGAAGCTTTCTTT. This codes for CASSVEPSNTEAFF. The gene calls are TRBV9 and TRBJ1-1; D not resolved. This CDR3 has 14 residues. V lost 2 bases and J 1 base, leaving 9 bases between the germline ends. Germline V gives CDR1 SGDLS, CDR2 YYNGEE.

This clonotype has at least ten counts. This rearrangement joins TRBV3-1 to TRBJ2-7, with D perhaps assigned TRBD1 or TRBD2 (5 bases each). V lost 7 bases and J 1 base, leaving 8 bases between the germline ends. This CDR3 is built from 12 residues. Germline lookup yields CDR1 LGHDT and CDR2 YNNKEL (reference sequence). CDR3 coding DNA: TGTGCCAGCAACGAGGGGTCCTACGAGCAGTACTTC. Amino acid sequence: CASNEGSYEQYF.

This clonotype was observed at least ten times. The V gene is TRBV27, the J gene TRBJ1-2; D perhaps matches TRBD1 (5 bases). Per the germline V gene, CDR1 is MNHEY and CDR2 is SMNVEV (reference sequence). This CDR3 is built from 15 residues. Deletions cut 5 bases from V and 3 bases from J, with 16 bases between. The CDR3 nucleotides are TGTGCCAGCAGTCCGAGACAAGGAGGGGACTATGGCTACACCTTC. The encoded protein is CASSPRQGGDYGYTF.

This clonotype was recorded many times. This chain uses TRBV28 with TRBJ2-7; D remains unclear. Between the trimmed V and J ends, which lost 10 bases and 2 bases, there was a span of 6 bases. The CDR3 has 10 residues. Germline V gives CDR1 MDHEN, CDR2 SYDVKM. The CDR3 here is CATSTYEQYF. CDR3 DNA sequence: TGTGCCACCTCAACCTACGAGCAGTACTTC. Full variable domain (remainder filled in from reference TRBV28 and TRBJ2-7): DVKVTQSSRYLVKRTGEKVFLECVQDMDHENMFWYRQDPGLGLRLIYFSYDVKMKEKGDIPEGYSVSREKKERFSLILESASTNQTSMYLCATSTYEQYFGPGTRLTVT.

This clonotype was detected ten times or more. The rearrangement uses TRBV24-1 and TRBJ2-5, with a tentative D call TRBD2 (5 bases). The CDR3 runs 13 residues. V was trimmed by 5 bases and J by 5 bases, leaving 11 bases between them. CDR1 KGHDR and CDR2 SFDVKD come from the germline V gene. CDR3 coding DNA: TGTGCCACCAGTGGCCCGGGGTGGGAGACCCAGTACTTC. This translates into CATSGPGWETQYF.

This clonotype was detected many times. This chain connects TRBV19 to TRBJ1-6; D gene uncertain. With 10 bases removed from V and 5 bases from J, the gap between germline ends came to 12 bases. Germline V gene data show CDR1 as LNHDA and CDR2 as SQIVND (reference sequence). There are 13 residues in the CDR3. CDR3 loop: CATRHRHNSPLHF. CDR3 nucleotide sequence: TGTGCCACCAGACACCGCCATAATTCACCCCTCCACTTT.

This CDR3 is CASSLVRHNYGYTF. For the CDR3, the DNA is TGTGCCAGCAGCCTAGTCAGACATAACTATGGCTACACCTTC. The V and J genes are TRBV6-9 and TRBJ1-2; D not certain. The CDR3 is made up of 14 amino acids. The V and J ends lost 6 bases and 1 base respectively, with 12 bases between them. The germline V gene has CDR1 MNHGY and CDR2 SVAAGI.

This clonotype has at least ten counts. The rearrangement links TRBV28 to TRBJ2-2, with 8 bases fitting TRBD2. V lost 4 bases and J lost 0; bases outside the gene matches: 7. The CDR3 totals 17 residues. Germline values: CDR1 MDHEN, CDR2 SYDVKM. Here the CDR3 reads CASSSPLTSANTGELFF. The DNA of the CDR3 is TGTGCCAGCAGTTCACCTCTGACTAGCGCGAACACCGGGGAGCTGTTTTTT.

This clonotype has at least ten counts. The chain joins TRBV5-1 to TRBJ2-7, with 15 bases fitting TRBD2. V lost 3 bases, J lost 3 bases, and 7 bases stayed unmatched. CDR3 size: 17 residues. Looked up from germline, CDR1 is SGHRS and CDR2 is YFSETQ. The CDR3 region is CASSYAGLAGGDYEQYF. Written as DNA, the CDR3 is TGCGCCAGCAGCTACGCGGGACTAGCGGGAGGTGACTACGAGCAGTACTTC.